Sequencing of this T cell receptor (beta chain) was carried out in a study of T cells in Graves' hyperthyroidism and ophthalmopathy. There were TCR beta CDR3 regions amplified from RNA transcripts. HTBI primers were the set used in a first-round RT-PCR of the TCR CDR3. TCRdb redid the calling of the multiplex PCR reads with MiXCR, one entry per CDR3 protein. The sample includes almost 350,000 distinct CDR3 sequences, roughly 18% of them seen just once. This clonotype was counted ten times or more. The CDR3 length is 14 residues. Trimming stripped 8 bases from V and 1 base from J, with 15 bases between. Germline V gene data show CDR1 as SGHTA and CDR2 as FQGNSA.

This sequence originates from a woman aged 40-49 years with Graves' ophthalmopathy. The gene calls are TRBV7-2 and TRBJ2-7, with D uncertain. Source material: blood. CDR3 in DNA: TGTGCCAGCTCATTATCGGATGGATCCTACGAGCAGTACTTC. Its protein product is CASSLSDGSYEQYF. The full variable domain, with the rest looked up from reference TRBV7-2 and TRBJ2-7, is GAGVSQSPSNKVTEKGKDVELRCDPISGHTALYWYRQSLGQGLEFLIYFQGNSAPDKSGLPSDRFSAERTGGSVSTLTIQRTQQEDSAVYLCASSLSDGSYEQYFGPGTRLTVT.